Sequencing of this TCR beta chain was carried out in a study of shared clonotypes between healthy human individuals (dated by TCRdb to about 2020). For context, the study as a whole: A few men and two women, aged 18 to 49 years, made up the cohort. Blood TCR repertoires of a handful of healthy adults were deeply sequenced to estimate repertoire size and the extent of clonotype sharing between individuals. Different laboratories and diverse techniques were used to prepare libraries and sequence TCR repertoires, to increase sequencing depth and limit assay-specific biases. For each donor, CD4 naive and CD4 memory were each given three plates, CD8 naive was given two plates, and CD8 memory was given one plate. Each donor's leukapheresis produced roughly between roughly 0.85 and 10 billion PBMCs.

What the authors observed across the whole study: About 5% of naive CD4, around 3.6% of naive CD8, roughly 2.4% of memory CD4, and around 0.42% of memory CD8 clonotypes were shared across a few donors. Naive subsets generally had larger estimated clonotype richness than memory subsets did. Sampling was limited to blood, and TCR repertoires in tissue likely differ from TCR repertoires in blood. Clonotypes shared by all four sorted-subset donors showed higher generation probabilities than non-shared clonotypes. Based on pairwise subsampling, the degree of clonotype sharing among donors was expected to be affected by sequencing depth. Even with the large sequencing depth, rarefaction of the sorted-subset datasets indicated that sequencing was incomplete. Because the study included only a small number of donors, the genetic and exposure-history diversity represented was limited.

Concerning this clone: Its cognate antigen has yet to be identified. Base qualities are missing; no much larger clone stands one base away.

Using the deep immunoSEQ assay, TCR CDR3 regions were amplified from genomic DNA by multiplex PCR. For each cell subset, the extracted genomic DNA was distributed evenly across all wells of several immunoSEQ 96-well plates, and each plate served as one replicate. For sorted subsets, around 200 ng genomic DNA, equal to tens of thousands of T cell genomes, was loaded into each replicate PCR. Purified libraries were measured with a Qubit 3.0 fluorometer, size-checked on a Bioanalyzer 2100, and measured again with the KAPA Library Quantification kit. Each immunoSEQ 96-well plate was sequenced on its own single-read 150-cycle Illumina NextSeq 550 flow cell. Under the source paper's analysis protocol: Because the immunoSEQ output included only junctional sequences and no quality scores, the filtering could not be the same as the filtering used for full-length reads. To assign V/J genes and CDR3, sequences were annotated using PyIR, a Python wrapper for IgBLAST v1.9, with IMGT germline references. Reads were filtered out if the reads had weak V/J assignments (E-value above 1e-6), no CDR3, stop codons, out-of-frame junctions, or ambiguous translated residues. V3J clonotypes were defined as sequences sharing the same inferred V gene, J gene, and CDR3 amino acid sequence. The percentage overlap between two repertoires was calculated by dividing the number of shared unique clonotypes by the size of the smaller repertoire. Richness of each repertoire was evaluated using RTK rarefaction, the Chao1 estimator, and Recon v2.1 estimates of unobserved clonotypes. OLGA was used to compute generation probabilities for all TCRbeta clonotypes that the gDNA method yielded from a handful of donors. TCRdb limited this immuneACCESS table to in-frame rearrangements with V and J called. A share of clones is missing; checked studies link under half to unresolved V genes, and the rest is unexplained. V, J and clone size were drawn from that table, and D and trimming were deduced from the DNA. The sample yields approximately 1,000,000 clones; approximately 80% were counted once. Roughly 0.56% of the sample goes to the ten largest clones.

Inclusive of the bounding cysteine and phenylalanine, the CDR3 is 14 residues long. The only DNA kept is the CDR3, 42 bases in frame from the first base. CDR1 and CDR2 are read off the germline V gene as SGDLS and YYNGEE. Trimming at the junction amounts to 0 bases on V and 2 bases on J, and the germline ends lie 9 bases apart. Donors were healthy HIV-negative adults with no recently reported acute infections or vaccinations. Every donor was a Caucasian adult residing in Nashville, Tennessee, USA. Magnetic negative selection was used to enrich CD4+ T cells, after which naive cells were positively selected on CD45RA and the negative fraction became the memory subset. After blood collection by leukapheresis, PBMCs were isolated using Ficoll-Histopaque density gradient centrifugation and then cryopreserved in the vapor phase of liquid nitrogen. Analytical flow cytometry was used to check the purity and quantity of every magnetically sorted T cell population. Each sorted fraction had its genomic DNA isolated and then quantified by UV absorbance on a Nanodrop 2000c.

The clonotype originates from a man between 18 and 29 years old in good health. Some clones in this sample may be carry-over from other donors' samples. The sample comprised memory CD4+ T cells from PBMCs. Read against the paper, the sample's cell subset or site label means: CD45RA-negative fraction. Recombination joined TRBV9 with TRBJ2-7; the D gene is perhaps TRBD2, from 6 matching bases. The DNA sequence is given as TGTGCCAGCAGCGTAGAACAGCGGGCCTACGAGCAGTACTTC. It codes for CASSVEQRAYEQYF.